This T cell receptor beta chain is drawn from a study of shared clonotypes between healthy human individuals. Study-wide background: The donors, a couple of women and a few men, were aged 18 to 49. Per donor, three plates held CD4 naive cells, three held CD4 memory, two held CD8 naive and one held CD8 memory.

Sequencing was performed with immunoSEQ multiplex PCR; in TCRdb, only in-frame clones are kept and a portion is missing. The table lists around 2,000,000 clones, approximately 94% of them singletons. Study-level results: Generally, naive subsets came out with larger estimated richness than memory subsets.

Naive CD8 cells lacked CD45RO and underwent positive selection for CCR7, leaving out terminally differentiated effector memory CD45RA+ cells. A word on this clone: No antigen is known for it.

This TCR came from a man aged 18 to 30 in good health. Sequenced: naive CD8+ T cells sorted from blood.

CDR3 nucleotides: TGTGCCAGCAGCTTGATACAGGGAGTCCAGCCCCAGCATTTT. Translation gives CASSLIQGVQPQHF. The chain joins TRBV27 to TRBJ1-5, with D possibly TRBD1 on 6 matching bases. This CDR3 spans 14 amino acids. Trimming took off 6 bases at V and 7 bases at J, with 16 bases between the two ends. CDR1 is MNHEY and CDR2 is SMNVEV in the germline V gene (reference sequence).